This entry lists 15 T cell receptor beta chains sequenced from one sample in a study of blood T cell repertoires in COVID-19. The table came from immunoSEQ multiplex PCR; TCRdb's copy has only in-frame clones and leaves some out. Of 65,000 to 70,000 clones in the sample, 70% to 90% were seen once. Sequencing was performed on peripheral blood. These receptors all come from a woman of 80 years or more with acute or convalescent COVID-19.

The chain recombines TRBV5-1 with TRBJ2-2; 8 bases align to TRBD1. J lost 5 bases, V lost 5 bases, and 5 bases had no gene match. The germline V gene encodes CDR1 SGHRS and CDR2 YFSETQ. The CDR3 consists of 14 residues. The CDR3 is CASRETGVTGELFF. CDR3 DNA: TGCGCCAGCAGAGAGACAGGGGTGACCGGGGAGCTGTTTTTT.

The chain has TRBV28 and TRBJ1-5, with a possible D match to TRBD1 (5 bases). Looked up from germline, CDR1 is MDHEN and CDR2 is SYDVKM. The CDR3 loop spans 16 amino acids. CDR3 in DNA: TGTGCAACCATTCGATCCCGTGGGGGGGAGGCTCAGCCCCAGCATTTT. Encoded protein: CATIRSRGGEAQPQHF.

The chain recombines TRBV5-1 with TRBJ1-1; the D gene is possibly TRBD1 (6 bases). The CDR3 is 14 residues long. Germline-derived CDR1 and CDR2 are SGHRS and YFSETQ. Trimming took 0 bases from V and 7 from J, leaving 13 bases between them. The CDR3 DNA reads as TGCGCCAGCAGCTTGGCCGCGGGGGCGGGTGAAGCTTTCTTT. Amino acids: CASSLAAGAGEAFF.

In this sample, this clone turned up once. The V call is TRBV30, the J call TRBJ1-2, with D uncertain. This CDR3 is built from 11 residues. Trimming cost V 4 bases and J 4 bases, with 7 bases left between them. Germline CDR1 GTSNPN, CDR2 SVGIG (reference sequence). The CDR3, as DNA: TGTGCCTGGAATGGCGGCTATGGCTACACCTTC. It encodes CAWNGGYGYTF.

V is TRBV24-1 and J is TRBJ1-5; D call uncertain. The ends were cut back, 1 base at V and 5 bases at J, with 2 bases in the middle. Germline assignment: CDR1 KGHDR and CDR2 SFDVKD. The CDR3 spans 12 residues. The CDR3 protein is CATSDFYQPQHF. The CDR3 nucleotides are TGTGCCACCAGTGATTTCTATCAGCCCCAGCATTTT.

This sequence joins TRBV18 and TRBJ2-5; D is ambiguous. The germline V gene encodes CDR1 KGHSH and CDR2 LQKENI. V was shortened by 0 bases and J by 5 bases, with 13 bases between the two germline ends. The CDR3 consists of 15 residues. The CDR3 nucleotides are TGTGCCAGCTCACCACCAGGTGGGCAGTGGGAGACCCAGTACTTC. Translated, it gives CASSPPGGQWETQYF. Variable domain in full (rest from reference TRBV18 and TRBJ2-5): NAGVMQNPRHLVRRRGQEARLRCSPMKGHSHVYWYRQLPEEGLKFMVYLQKENIIDESGMPKERFSAEFPKEGPSILRIQQVVRGDSAAYFCASSPPGGQWETQYFGPGTRLLVL.

The chain links TRBV5-1 to TRBJ1-2, with TRBD1 identical over 7 bases. V shed 4 bases, J shed 0 bases, and the junction held 6 bases outside the gene matches. The CDR3 runs to 15 residues. Per germline, CDR1 SGHRS and CDR2 YFSETQ. The CDR3 DNA reads as TGCGCCAGCAGCCAACAGGGGACTTCTAACTATGGCTACACCTTC. The encoded protein is CASSQQGTSNYGYTF.

This clone turned up a few times. V is TRBV5-1 and J is TRBJ1-3; D ambiguous. The CDR3 spans 16 residues. Between the trimmed V and J ends, which lost 4 bases and 0 bases, there was a span of 14 bases. CDR1 and CDR2 from the germline V gene are SGHRS and YFSETQ. The CDR3 bases are TGCGCCAGCAGCGAGGGAATATCCTTCTCTGGAAACACCATATATTTT. It encodes CASSEGISFSGNTIYF.

V gene TRBV7-2 combines with J gene TRBJ2-3, with 7 bases fitting TRBD2. V shed 1 base, J shed 1 base, and the junction held 8 bases outside the gene matches. This CDR3 contains 17 residues. CDR1 is SGHTA and CDR2 is FQGNSA in the germline V gene. CDR3 amino acids: CASSLGWGAGRTDTQYF. CDR3 sequence (DNA): TGTGCCAGCAGCTTAGGATGGGGAGCGGGGCGCACAGATACGCAGTATTTT.

This clone came up once. The chain has TRBV9 and TRBJ1-1, with 7 bases matching TRBD1. V lost 0 bases to trimming and J lost 0 bases; unmatched junction nucleotides: 8. Germline V gives CDR1 SGDLS, CDR2 YYNGEE. The CDR3 extends over 17 amino acids. In nucleotides, the CDR3 is TGTGCCAGCAGCGTAGTCCCAGGGGGTTATCTGAACACTGAAGCTTTCTTT. It translates to CASSVVPGGYLNTEAFF. The full variable domain, completed using reference TRBV9 and TRBJ1-1, is DSGVTQTPKHLITATGQRVTLRCSPRSGDLSVYWYQQSLDQGLQFLIQYYNGEERAKGNILERFSAQQFPDLHSELNLSSLELGDSALYFCASSVVPGGYLNTEAFFGQGTRLTVV.

The DNA for the CDR3 is TGTGCCAGCAGCCCATGGGGACAGGGTAGATACGAGCAGTACTTC. This translates into CASSPWGQGRYEQYF. The genes are TRBV7-9 and TRBJ2-7, with 9 bases that match TRBD1. With 5 bases clipped from V and 4 bases from J, the junction kept 9 bases outside the gene matches. CDR3 length: 15 amino acids. The germline V gene has CDR1 SEHNR and CDR2 FQNEAQ (reference sequence).

This rearrangement joins TRBV7-2 to TRBJ2-3, with TRBD1 matching over 7 bases. J was trimmed by 6 bases and V by 3 bases; bases with no gene match: 9. Germline CDR1 reads SGHTA; CDR2 reads FQGNSA. This CDR3 contains 15 residues. The CDR3, as DNA: TGTGCCAGCAGCTTTACAGGGGCCACGGCGGATACGCAGTATTTT. Protein sequence: CASSFTGATADTQYF.

The chain links TRBV28 to TRBJ1-2; no clear D. Trimming took 8 bases from V and 4 from J, leaving 11 bases between them. This CDR3 has 12 residues. Germline V gives CDR1 MDHEN, CDR2 SYDVKM. The DNA of the CDR3 is TGTGCCAGCTCCAACACCCTCTATGGCTACACCTTC. Encoded protein: CASSNTLYGYTF.

The rearrangement joins TRBV23-1 to TRBJ2-5; D gene uncertain. TRBV23-1 is annotated as an ORF whose role is uncertain. The length of the CDR3 is 16 residues. V was pared by 2 bases and J by 3 bases, with 16 bases between. The CDR3 DNA sequence: TGCGCCAGCAGTCAAGCTAGTCGTGGTGGCGAAGAGACCCAGTACTTC. It specifies CASSQASRGGEETQYF.

The chain carries TRBV6-5 and TRBJ2-7, with D possibly TRBD1 on 5 matching bases. Germline V gene data show CDR1 as MNHEY and CDR2 as SVGAGI. This CDR3 spans 15 amino acids. V was trimmed by 0 bases and J by 1 base, leaving 10 bases between them. DNA of the CDR3: TGTGCCAGCAGTTACTCTAATAGGGGTTCCTACGAGCAGTACTTC. Translation: CASSYSNRGSYEQYF.